This T cell receptor beta chain was documented in a study of metastatic and nonmetastatic thyroid tumors. As for the study in general: Repertoire comparison spanned blood and tumor or nodule tissue of malignant and benign thyroid patients.

Study observations and caveats: When malignant thyroid tumors were compared with benign nodules, TCR beta diversity was reportedly significantly higher in the malignant tumors. This held in both blood and tumor samples.

Original analysis: The study's classifier, a distant-metastasis tool for papillary thyroid cancer, was built using CDR3 differences across clinicopathological groups. TCRdb reprocessed the PCR reads via MiXCR. The V and J calls were determined by TCRdb, not by the authors. The data show approximately 13,000 clones, around 20% seen once. V lost 7 bases to trimming and J lost 3 bases, with 16 bases between them. The germline CDR1 and CDR2 sequences are MNHNS and SASEGT. The CDR3 has 15 residues. No patient received treatment before thyroid surgery. Details on this clone: Its target is not known.

V is TRBV6-1 and J is TRBJ2-1, with TRBD2 as a possible D gene (6 bases). This TCR came from a female donor with papillary thyroid cancer or a benign thyroid nodule (not recorded which). Some clones in this sample may be carry-over from other donors' samples. Sequenced material: adjacent normal tissue. The CDR3: CASISGGNDYNEQFF. As DNA, the CDR3 is TGTGCCAGCATCTCCGGGGGAAACGACTACAATGAGCAGTTCTTC.